Below are 13 T cell receptor beta chains sequenced from a single sample in a study of cytomegalovirus exposure and HLA in healthy donors. A multiplex PCR was run with 60 Vbeta primers and 13 Jbeta primers. Assay used: immunoSEQ multiplex PCR; TCRdb lists only in-frame clones, some missing. The table lists 150,000 to 170,000 clones, 65% to 85% of them singletons. Sequences were obtained from PBMCs. These receptors were collected from a woman between 40 and 50 years old in good health and CMV-seropositive.

The rearrangement uses TRBV7-6 and TRBJ2-3; TRBD2 agrees at 7 bases. The CDR3 length is 17 residues. CDR1 and CDR2 (germline): SGHVS, FNYEAQ. The junction had 12 bases not matched to a gene; V was cut back by 4 bases and J by 2 bases. The CDR3 sequence is CASSSRLTGGPTDTQYF. Written as DNA, the CDR3 is TGTGCCAGCAGCTCCCGACTGACGGGAGGACCCACAGATACGCAGTATTTT.

CDR3 sequence (DNA): TGTGCCAGCAGAACCCAGAACAATGAGCAGTTCTTC. This sequence encodes CASRTQNNEQFF. The chain uses TRBV6-5 and TRBJ2-1; D not resolved. The CDR3 has 12 amino acids. V lost 6 bases to trimming and J lost 5 bases, with 8 bases between them. Germline CDR1 reads MNHEY; CDR2 reads SVGAGI.

CDR3 sequence: CASSPGGVEQYF. The CDR3 bases are TGTGCCAGCAGCCCCGGGGGGGTCGAGCAGTACTTC. The chain is built from TRBV7-6 and TRBJ2-7; 8 bases line up with TRBD2. After removal of 5 bases from V and 6 bases from J, the junction contained 3 bases not matched to a gene. This CDR3 has 12 residues. Germline V gene lookup returns CDR1 SGHVS and CDR2 FNYEAQ.

The rearrangement links TRBV10-3 to TRBJ1-6; a possible D gene is TRBD1 (5 bases). The CDR3 covers 15 residues. CDR1 and CDR2 from the germline V gene are ENHRY and SYGVKD. The ends were cut back, 5 bases at V and 6 bases at J, with 14 bases in the middle. The CDR3 loop reads CAISPGQGGNSPLHF. CDR3 sequence (DNA): TGTGCCATCAGTCCCGGGCAGGGAGGTAATTCACCCCTCCACTTT.

The chain employs TRBV7-2 and TRBJ2-5; TRBD2 aligns across 10 bases. Germline V gene sequence: CDR1 SGHTA, CDR2 FQGNSA. There are 17 residues in the CDR3. The ends lost 1 base at V and 3 bases at J; junction bases unmatched: 8. The CDR3 coding sequence is TGTGCCAGCAGCTTAGATTTAGCTAGCGGGAGTAAAGAGACCCAGTACTTC. The encoded protein is CASSLDLASGSKETQYF.

This clone was counted between two and nine times. The gene calls are TRBV29-1 and TRBJ1-1; no definite D call. CDR1 and CDR2 (germline): SQVTM, ANQGSEA. This CDR3 comprises 11 residues. The ends were cut back, 0 bases at V and 6 bases at J, with 5 bases in the middle. The DNA for the CDR3 is TGCAGCGTTGAAGACGTTCCTGAAGCTTTCTTT. Residues: CSVEDVPEAFF.

This clone was detected a few times. The rearrangement uses TRBV2 and TRBJ1-5; 11 nucleotides line up with TRBD1. Per the germline V gene, CDR1 is SNHLY and CDR2 is FYNNEI. This CDR3 has 15 amino acids. Trimming at V came to 6 bases and at J to 1 base, leaving 2 bases not matched to a gene. DNA of the CDR3: TGTGCCAGCAGGGGACAGGGGGGGAGCAATCAGCCCCAGCATTTT. Amino acid sequence: CASRGQGGSNQPQHF.

This chain joins TRBV6-1 and TRBJ1-5; 8 nucleotides match TRBD1. The germline gives CDR1 MNHNS, CDR2 SASEGT. This CDR3 is 14 amino acids long. J lost 7 bases, V lost 7 bases, and 9 bases had no gene match. The CDR3, as DNA: TGTGCCAGCACGCCTCAGGGGGCAGAACAGCCCCAGCATTTT. Its protein is CASTPQGAEQPQHF.

This chain connects TRBV15 to TRBJ2-5; the match to TRBD2 covers 14 bases. CDR1 and CDR2 (germline): LNHNV, YYDKDF (reference sequence). The CDR3 length is 17 residues. Trimming took 2 bases from V and 4 from J; bases not matched to a gene: 6. In nucleotides, the CDR3 is TGTGCCACCAGCAGAATGGGACTAGCGGGAGTATCAGAGACCCAGTACTTC. It yields the protein CATSRMGLAGVSETQYF.

The chain joins TRBV13 to TRBJ2-5; 13 nucleotides agree with TRBD2. The CDR3 contains 16 residues. With 5 bases clipped from V and 3 bases from J, the junction kept 6 bases outside the gene matches. Germline CDR1 and CDR2: PRHDT and FYEKMQ (reference sequence). The CDR3 DNA reads TGTGCCAGCAGCCTCCAGGGACTAGCGGGAAAAGAGACCCAGTACTTC. It specifies CASSLQGLAGKETQYF. The full variable domain, in which reference TRBV13 and TRBJ2-5 provide the parts outside the CDR3, is AAGVIQSPRHLIKEKRETATLKCYPIPRHDTVYWYQQGPGQDPQFLISFYEKMQSDKGSIPDRFSAQQFSDYHSELNMSSLELGDSALYFCASSLQGLAGKETQYFGPGTRLLVL.

The chain couples TRBV28 to TRBJ1-2; the match to TRBD1 covers 10 bases. CDR3 length: 16 residues. CDR1 is MDHEN and CDR2 is SYDVKM in the germline V gene. The junction had 7 bases not matched to a gene; V was cut back by 3 bases and J by 3 bases. In nucleotides, the CDR3 is TGTGCCAGCAGTTTTCCTCCGGGACAGGGGCACTATGGCTACACCTTC. It codes for CASSFPPGQGHYGYTF.

The chain recombines TRBV6-1 with TRBJ2-3; TRBD1 is a possible D gene (6 bases). This CDR3 has 14 amino acids. The germline V gene has CDR1 MNHNS and CDR2 SASEGT. Between the trimmed V and J ends, which lost 6 bases and 1 base, there was a span of 11 bases. CDR3 DNA sequence: TGTGCCAGCAGGGCGGCAGGGGGCACAGATACGCAGTATTTT. Residues: CASRAAGGTDTQYF.

The chain links TRBV6-5 to TRBJ2-1; D is possibly TRBD2 (6 bases). This CDR3 spans 12 amino acids. Germline V gives CDR1 MNHEY, CDR2 SVGAGI. Trimming took 5 bases from V and 15 from J, leaving 17 bases between them. CDR3 region: CASSNGGRAAFF. In nucleotides, the CDR3 is TGTGCCAGCAGTAACGGGGGACGAGCAGCGTTCTTC.